This T cell receptor (beta chain) was identified during a study of early T cells in non-severe SARS-CoV-2 infection. Study background: Unsorted whole blood bulk RNA was sequenced, with unpaired chains.

J was trimmed by 4 bases and V by 4 bases; bases with no gene match: 4. The CDR3 is 14 amino acids. The germline gives CDR1 SGHNT, CDR2 YYREEE (reference sequence). General study points: Private and CD4 specificities were missed by VDJdb matching, skewed to anti-spike CD8.

This clonotype was seen more than once but under ten times. Its antigen is unknown. Researchers tagged individual cDNA molecules with unique molecular identifiers. Using its own MiXCR run on the 5' RACE reads, TCRdb lists one record per CDR3 protein. The table lists fewer than 45,000 distinct CDR3 sequences, almost 6% of them singletons. The receptor was isolated from an adult who was a healthcare worker with PCR-confirmed SARS-CoV-2 infection or an uninfected control (not recorded which). The V and J genes are TRBV5-4 and TRBJ1-4; TRBD1 aligns across 7 bases. Sequencing used whole blood. The chain's CDR3 is CASSEGQNNEKLFF. Here the CDR3 DNA reads TGTGCCAGCAGCGAGGGACAGAATAATGAAAAACTGTTTTTT.